The sequence of this T cell receptor (beta chain) was determined in a study of T cell responses to AZD1222 COVID-19 vaccine. Whole-study findings and limits: The study sampled repertoires only after the peak T cell response. When two AZD1222 doses had been given, Spike-specific TCR breadth and depth rose. Targeting of unmutated variant regions was reportedly seen in nearly half of spike-specific TCRs. There were mostly white British donors and more females than males, and clonal diversity was possibly underestimated.

This table comes from immunoSEQ multiplex PCR, and its TCRdb copy is limited to in-frame clones, with some not included. This table holds 100,000 to 150,000 clones, 85% found once. Concerning this clone itself: Its antigen remains unidentified.

In germline, CDR1 is LGHNA, CDR2 YNFKEQ. With V trimmed by 0 bases and J by 10 bases, 12 bases remained unmatched. The CDR3 is 17 residues long. The V and J genes are TRBV4-2 and TRBJ2-1; 10 bases line up with TRBD2. The receptor was derived from an adult who received the MenACWY meningococcal vaccine as a control. This sample comprised peripheral blood, obtained 28 days after the second dose of the MenACWY control vaccine. The CDR3 loop reads CASSQEGLAGDPREQFF. As DNA, the CDR3 is TGTGCCAGCAGCCAAGAAGGTCTAGCGGGGGACCCCCGGGAGCAGTTCTTC.